These 20 T cell receptor beta chains were all obtained from the same sample, sequenced in a study of blood T cell repertoires in COVID-19. Produced via immunoSEQ multiplex PCR; TCRdb's table is partial and in-frame only. Of more than 200,000 clones in the sample, about 85% were seen once. Sequencing used peripheral blood. These TCRs come from a man aged 18 to 29 with active or convalescent COVID-19.

The V and J genes are TRBV13 and TRBJ2-1; 8 bases match TRBD2. The germline gives CDR1 PRHDT, CDR2 FYEKMQ (reference sequence). Losses at the gene ends were 6 bases for V and 5 bases for J; bases not matched to a gene: 9. The CDR3 has 15 residues. The CDR3 region is CASRNGGAFDNEQFF. For the CDR3, the DNA is TGTGCCAGCAGAAACGGGGGGGCCTTTGACAATGAGCAGTTCTTC.

The V and J genes are TRBV7-2 and TRBJ2-2, with D perhaps matching TRBD1 (7 bases). This CDR3 region has 14 residues. V was pared by 5 bases and J by 4 bases, with 11 bases between. Per the germline V gene, CDR1 is SGHTA and CDR2 is FQGNSA. In nucleotides, the CDR3 is TGTGCCAGCAGCCCAGGGGGGTTCACCGGGGAGCTGTTTTTT. Translating it yields CASSPGGFTGELFF. Combining the CDR3 with reference TRBV7-2 and TRBJ2-2 gives the whole variable domain GAGVSQSPSNKVTEKGKDVELRCDPISGHTALYWYRQSLGQGLEFLIYFQGNSAPDKSGLPSDRFSAERTGGSVSTLTIQRTQQEDSAVYLCASSPGGFTGELFFGEGSRLTVL.

A single count supports this clone. This sequence joins TRBV18 and TRBJ2-7; D perhaps matches TRBD1 (6 bases). Germline V gene data show CDR1 as KGHSH and CDR2 as LQKENI. This CDR3 is 16 amino acids long. The V end was cut by 2 bases, the J end by 4 bases, with 18 bases between. In DNA, the CDR3 is TGTGCCAGCTCACCATCCACAGGGTTAAGATTTTACGAGCAGTACTTC. Protein sequence: CASSPSTGLRFYEQYF.

This chain joins TRBV10-3 and TRBJ1-4, with 8 bases that match TRBD1. Unmatched junction bases numbered 8, after V lost 6 bases and J lost 8 bases. The CDR3 has 14 residues. The germline V gene has CDR1 ENHRY and CDR2 SYGVKD. This CDR3 reads CAISGTGIGEKLFF. CDR3 coding DNA: TGTGCCATCAGCGGGACAGGAATAGGGGAAAAACTGTTTTTT.

The V call is TRBV7-3, the J call TRBJ2-6; D might be TRBD2 (6 bases). CDR1 SGHTA and CDR2 FQGTGA come from the germline V gene. There are 15 residues in the CDR3. V was shortened by 5 bases and J by 2 bases, with 10 bases between the two germline ends. The DNA for the CDR3 is TGTGCCAGCAGCCCCGGGGGAACTGGGGCCAACGTCCTGACTTTC. Encoded protein: CASSPGGTGANVLTF.

In nucleotides, the CDR3 is TGTGCCGCCCAGGCCTATCGGGGCCGGGAGTACAATGAGCAGTTCTTC. It encodes CAAQAYRGREYNEQFF. The genes are TRBV6-6 and TRBJ2-1; maybe TRBD2 (6 bases). V lost 11 bases and J 4 bases, leaving 24 bases between the germline ends. The germline CDR1 and CDR2 sequences are MNHNY and SVGAGI (reference sequence). The CDR3 has 16 amino acids.

This clone was seen a single time. This sequence joins TRBV5-1 and TRBJ2-3; 7 bases fit TRBD1. The CDR3 has 16 residues. Germline loops: CDR1 SGHRS, CDR2 YFSETQ. The trim removed 4 bases at V and 3 bases at J, leaving 11 bases unmatched. The CDR3 here is CASSPWTGPGTDTQYF. CDR3 in DNA: TGCGCCAGCAGCCCGTGGACAGGCCCGGGGACAGATACGCAGTATTTT. Supplemented by reference TRBV5-1 and TRBJ2-3, the full variable domain reads KAGVTQTPRYLIKTRGQQVTLSCSPISGHRSVSWYQQTPGQGLQFLFEYFSETQRNKGNFPGRFSGRQFSNSRSEMNVSTLELGDSALYLCASSPWTGPGTDTQYFGPGTRLTVL.

V usage is TRBV5-6 and J usage is TRBJ1-6; possible D gene TRBD1, 5 bases. The CDR3 runs 17 residues. Deletions cut 0 bases from V and 3 bases from J, with 13 bases between. Germline CDR1 reads SGHDT; CDR2 reads YYEEEE. CDR3 nucleotide sequence: TGTGCCAGCAGCTTGGGACAGCAGATATACTATAATTCACCCCTCCACTTT. This sequence encodes CASSLGQQIYYNSPLHF.

As to this clone: The same CDR3 can be traced to other DNA sequences in this sample. The genes are TRBV6-5 and TRBJ2-3, with D perhaps TRBD2 (5 bases). Trimming took 2 bases from V and 0 from J, leaving 9 bases between them. The CDR3 totals 15 residues. In germline, CDR1 is MNHEY, CDR2 SVGAGI. The CDR3 protein is CASSYSGTSTDTQYF. In nucleotides, the CDR3 is TGTGCCAGCAGTTACAGCGGTACTAGCACAGATACGCAGTATTTT.

V usage is TRBV7-9 and J usage is TRBJ2-7; D is possibly TRBD1 (5 bases). Germline V CDR1 and CDR2: SEHNR, FQNEAQ (reference sequence). The CDR3 is 12 amino acids. V was clipped by 5 bases and J by 5 bases, with 10 bases between them. The CDR3 DNA follows: TGTGCCAGCAGCCGCCAGGGTGACGAGCAGTACTTC. The encoded protein is CASSRQGDEQYF.

The DNA for the CDR3 is TGTGCCAGCAGCATTAGACAGGGGATCACTGAAGCTTTCTTT. Translating gives CASSIRQGITEAFF. The chain links TRBV7-2 to TRBJ1-1; 8 nucleotides match TRBD1. The J segment lost 4 bases and the V segment lost 5 bases, leaving 6 bases of the junction unmatched. Looked up from germline, CDR1 is SGHTA and CDR2 is FQGNSA. The CDR3 spans 14 residues.

The chain is built from TRBV14 and TRBJ1-4; TRBD1 matches at 8 bases. This CDR3 comprises 14 residues. With V trimmed by 4 bases and J by 7 bases, 5 bases remained unmatched. Germline values: CDR1 SGHDN, CDR2 FVKESK. CDR3 region: CASSRRGLGEKLFF. The CDR3, as DNA: TGTGCCAGCAGCCGCAGGGGGCTTGGTGAAAAACTGTTTTTT.

The CDR3 region is CASSEAGWAGYGYTF. The CDR3 bases are TGTGCCAGCAGTGAAGCGGGCTGGGCGGGCTATGGCTACACCTTC. V and J are TRBV6-1 and TRBJ1-2; D gene unclear. Deletions cut 0 bases from V and 4 bases from J, with 12 bases between. CDR3 length: 15 amino acids. Germline values: CDR1 MNHNS, CDR2 SASEGT.

V gene TRBV5-1 combines with J gene TRBJ1-1, with 10 bases aligning to TRBD1. This CDR3 contains 16 residues. The J segment lost 0 bases and the V segment lost 2 bases, leaving 4 bases of the junction unmatched. Germline lookup yields CDR1 SGHRS and CDR2 YFSETQ. CDR3 residues: CASSFGDRGMNTEAFF. CDR3 coding DNA: TGCGCCAGCAGCTTTGGGGACAGGGGCATGAACACTGAAGCTTTCTTT. The whole variable domain, filled in from reference TRBV5-1 and TRBJ1-1, reads KAGVTQTPRYLIKTRGQQVTLSCSPISGHRSVSWYQQTPGQGLQFLFEYFSETQRNKGNFPGRFSGRQFSNSRSEMNVSTLELGDSALYLCASSFGDRGMNTEAFFGQGTRLTVV.

The chain has TRBV11-2 and TRBJ2-5, with 7 bases fitting TRBD1. Trimming removed 6 bases from V and 5 bases from J; junction bases left unmatched: 6. CDR3 length equals 13 residues. Per the germline V gene, CDR1 is SGHAT and CDR2 is FQNNGV. The CDR3 sequence is CASSHRGLETQYF. In DNA form, the CDR3 reads TGTGCCAGCAGTCACAGGGGTTTGGAGACCCAGTACTTC.

This chain connects TRBV3-1 (or the pseudogene TRBV3-2) to TRBJ1-2, with D possibly TRBD1 on 5 matching bases. The CDR3 sequence is 13 residues long. V lost 4 bases and J lost 2, with 8 bases in between. Per the germline V gene, CDR1 is LGHDT and CDR2 is YNNKEL (reference sequence). The CDR3 protein is CASSRRDNYGYTF. CDR3 coding DNA: TGTGCCAGCAGCCGGCGGGACAACTATGGCTACACCTTC.

A few counts support this clone. The rearrangement links TRBV9 to TRBJ2-3, with no clear D. Germline CDR1 is SGDLS and CDR2 is YYNGEE. The CDR3 is 15 amino acids. The ends were cut back, 0 bases at V and 2 bases at J, with 10 bases in the middle. DNA for the CDR3: TGTGCCAGCAGCGTAGACGGAGATAACACAGATACGCAGTATTTT. Translation gives CASSVDGDNTDTQYF. The whole variable domain, remainder taken from reference TRBV9 and TRBJ2-3, is DSGVTQTPKHLITATGQRVTLRCSPRSGDLSVYWYQQSLDQGLQFLIQYYNGEERAKGNILERFSAQQFPDLHSELNLSSLELGDSALYFCASSVDGDNTDTQYFGPGTRLTVL.

The rearrangement uses TRBV6-4 and TRBJ1-1, with D possibly being TRBD1 (5 bases). The ends were cut back, 4 bases at V and 4 bases at J, with 10 bases in the middle. Germline loops: CDR1 MRHNA, CDR2 SNTAGT. The CDR3 contains 13 residues. In DNA form, the CDR3 reads TGTGCCAGCAGTGTGGGGGAGGGCACTGAAGCTTTCTTT. This codes for CASSVGEGTEAFF.

This chain connects TRBV6-6 to TRBJ2-1; TRBD2 matches 10 bases. Germline V CDR1 and CDR2: MNHNY, SVGAGI (reference sequence). Trimming removed 5 bases from V and 5 bases from J; junction bases left unmatched: 9. This CDR3 contains 16 residues. The CDR3 nucleotides read TGTGCCAGCAGTATACTATCTAGCGGGAGTAACAATGAGCAGTTCTTC. Translated: CASSILSSGSNNEQFF.

This clone was recorded a few times. Here the CDR3 DNA reads TGTGCCAGCAGCCCCAGGCAGGTGGGCAGCCAAGAGACCCAGTACTTC. This translates into CASSPRQVGSQETQYF. This sequence joins TRBV7-9 and TRBJ2-5; D is undetermined. The CDR3 contains 16 residues. Germline lookup yields CDR1 SEHNR and CDR2 FQNEAQ (reference sequence). V gave up 5 bases and J gave up 1 base, with 17 bases separating them.